The 26 T cell receptor beta chains below were found in one sample sequenced in a study of identical twins (dated by TCRdb to the mid-2010s). Library preparation used 5' RACE. These reads were obtained on an Illumina HiSeq 2000. Through fastp at Q25 and MiXCR, TCRdb rebuilt clones from the public reads, retaining in-frame beta chains. Identical CDR3 protein sequences are pooled into one entry, listed with their most common genes and DNA. Present in this sample are 400,000 or so distinct CDR3 sequences, about 10% of which were seen just once. Under 9.5% of the sample rests with the top ten. Sequenced material: naive T cells sorted from blood. The label giving this sample's cell subset or site can be read as: cells isolated with a human naive T-cell isolation kit. These receptors came from a woman aged 50 to 60 in good health.

The genes are TRBV24-1 and TRBJ2-2, with D possibly being TRBD1 (6 bases). V was clipped by 4 bases and J by 6 bases, with 11 bases between them. Per the germline V gene, CDR1 is KGHDR and CDR2 is SFDVKD. The CDR3 is 14 residues long. Here the CDR3 reads CATSELQGPGELFF. The CDR3 coding sequence is TGTGCCACCAGTGAGCTACAGGGTCCCGGGGAGCTGTTTTTT.

This clonotype occurred many times. In nucleotides, the CDR3 is TGCAGTGCTCGACCCCTAGCTGTGGGGGACAATGAGCAGTTCTTC. Protein sequence: CSARPLAVGDNEQFF. This chain joins TRBV20-1 and TRBJ2-1, with D tentatively TRBD1 or TRBD2 (5 bases each). Trimming took off 5 bases at V and 5 bases at J, with 19 bases between the two ends. Germline V gene sequence: CDR1 DFQATT, CDR2 SNEGSKA (reference sequence). The CDR3 has 15 residues.

The CDR3 is CASSYSLGTSYTGELFF. As DNA, the CDR3 is TGTGCCAGCAGTTACTCGCTCGGGACTAGTTACACCGGGGAGCTGTTTTTT. This chain joins TRBV6-5 and TRBJ2-2; 8 nucleotides align to TRBD2. Germline V gene sequence: CDR1 MNHEY, CDR2 SVGAGI. Unmatched junction bases numbered 6, after V lost 0 bases and J lost 3 bases. The CDR3 sequence is 17 residues long.

This clonotype appeared many times. V is TRBV5-1 and J is TRBJ1-4, with D hard to call. The germline V and J ends were trimmed by 3 bases and 8 bases, with 11 bases remaining between them. CDR3 length: 13 residues. Germline CDR1 SGHRS, CDR2 YFSETQ. Written as DNA, the CDR3 is TGCGCCAGCAGCTATTCAAGTGGGGAAAAACTGTTTTTT. This codes for CASSYSSGEKLFF.

V gene TRBV7-6 combines with J gene TRBJ2-5; TRBD1 matches at 8 bases. V lost 5 bases, J lost 4 bases, and 15 bases stayed unmatched. The CDR3 extends over 17 amino acids. CDR1 and CDR2 from the germline V gene are SGHVS and FNYEAQ. Here the CDR3 DNA reads TGTGCCAGCAGCCCAAGACAGGGGAACAACCCGGGAGAGACCCAGTACTTC. Translation gives CASSPRQGNNPGETQYF.

This clonotype was recorded at least ten times. V usage is TRBV12-3 or TRBV12-4 and J usage is TRBJ2-1; 9 nucleotides match TRBD2. The CDR3 runs 14 residues. V dropped 8 bases and J dropped 5; count of bases not matched to a gene: 7. CDR3: CASARASGNNEQFF. DNA of the CDR3: TGTGCCAGCGCAAGGGCTAGCGGGAACAATGAGCAGTTCTTC.

This clonotype was seen repeatedly, ten times or more. V usage is TRBV11-2 and J usage is TRBJ2-3, with D possibly being TRBD2 (6 bases). CDR3 length: 16 residues. The V and J ends lost 1 base and 0 bases respectively, with 11 bases between them. Per the germline V gene, CDR1 is SGHAT and CDR2 is FQNNGV. The DNA for the CDR3 is TGTGCCAGCAGCTTAGTCGAGCGGGCTAGCACAGATACGCAGTATTTT. This gives the protein CASSLVERASTDTQYF.

The rearrangement joins TRBV6-4 to TRBJ1-2; D not certain. The CDR3 covers 13 residues. Trimming cost V 6 bases and J 3 bases, with 11 bases left between them. Germline V lookup: CDR1 MRHNA, CDR2 SNTAGT. The CDR3 coding sequence is TGTGCCAGCAGAGCAAATGCTGACTATGGCTACACCTTC. This gives the protein CASRANADYGYTF.

The table lists this clonotype with a few counts. The genes are TRBV20-1 and TRBJ2-7; D is unclear. This CDR3 comprises 9 residues. Trimming removed 6 bases at V and 6 bases at J, with 6 bases between. Germline values: CDR1 DFQATT, CDR2 SNEGSKA (reference sequence). CDR3 bases: TGCAGTGCCCCCGTCGAGCAGTACGTC. This sequence encodes CSAPVEQYV.

V is TRBV5-1 and J is TRBJ2-5; D is ambiguous. Germline loops: CDR1 SGHRS, CDR2 YFSETQ. The ends were cut back, 0 bases at V and 3 bases at J, with 9 bases in the middle. The length of the CDR3 is 14 residues. This CDR3 is CASSLVRAEETQYF. DNA of the CDR3: TGCGCCAGCAGCTTGGTCCGGGCGGAAGAGACCCAGTACTTC.

The rearrangement joins TRBV12-3 or TRBV12-4 to TRBJ2-6; D might be TRBD1 (6 bases). Deletions cut 5 bases from V and 0 bases from J, with 11 bases between. The CDR3 runs to 16 residues. CDR3 nucleotides: TGTGCCAGCAGTAGGGGGACACCCTCTGGGGCCAACGTCCTGACTTTC. Amino acids: CASSRGTPSGANVLTF.

The genes are TRBV10-3 and TRBJ2-3; either TRBD1 or TRBD2 may supply D (5 bases each). Germline V CDR1 and CDR2: ENHRY, SYGVKD. The CDR3 loop spans 15 amino acids. Trimming cost V 3 bases and J 3 bases, with 13 bases left between them. CDR3 nucleotide sequence: TGTGCCATCAGTGATGCTGGGACGGGTACAGATACGCAGTATTTT. It yields the protein CAISDAGTGTDTQYF.

At least ten counts were recorded for this clonotype. The chain is built from TRBV9 and TRBJ2-1; D may be TRBD1 or TRBD2 (5 bases each). From germline, CDR1 is SGDLS and CDR2 YYNGEE. The CDR3 is 15 amino acids. Trimming removed 2 bases at V and 10 bases at J, with 19 bases between. The CDR3 DNA is TGTGCCAGCAGCGTCGGTTGGGACGTTTCGGGGGAGCAGTTCTTC. This sequence encodes CASSVGWDVSGEQFF.

The chain uses TRBV11-2 and TRBJ2-6, with D tentatively TRBD1 or TRBD2 (5 bases each). Per germline, CDR1 SGHAT and CDR2 FQNNGV. Trimming took off 5 bases at V and 0 bases at J, with 8 bases between the two ends. The CDR3 sequence is 15 residues long. Here the CDR3 reads CASSAGTSGANVLTF. The CDR3 nucleotides read TGTGCCAGCAGCGCCGGGACCTCTGGGGCCAACGTCCTGACTTTC.

The rearrangement joins TRBV25-1 to TRBJ2-1, with 10 bases matching TRBD1. This CDR3 is 15 amino acids long. Trimming at V came to 6 bases and at J to 2 bases, leaving 4 bases not matched to a gene. Germline V gene data show CDR1 as MGHDK and CDR2 as SYGVNS. As DNA, the CDR3 is TGTGCCAGCAGAACCGGGACAGGGGCCTACAATGAGCAGTTCTTC. Protein: CASRTGTGAYNEQFF.

V is TRBV25-1 and J is TRBJ1-5; no firm D call. The CDR3 contains 13 residues. Deletions cut 8 bases from V and 3 bases from J, with 11 bases between. The germline V gene encodes CDR1 MGHDK and CDR2 SYGVNS. Here the CDR3 reads CASGTNANQPQHF. The CDR3 DNA sequence: TGTGCCAGCGGTACGAATGCCAATCAGCCCCAGCATTTT. The full variable domain, in which reference TRBV25-1 and TRBJ1-5 provide the parts outside the CDR3, is EADIYQTPRYLVIGTGKKITLECSQTMGHDKMYWYQQDPGMELHLIHYSYGVNSTEKGDLSSESTVSRIRTEHFPLTLESARPSHTSQYLCASGTNANQPQHFGDGTRLSIL.

This clonotype was recorded many times. The chain recombines TRBV6-5 with TRBJ2-1; 9 bases align to TRBD1. The CDR3 runs 14 residues. Germline trimming cut 6 bases from V and 8 bases from J; bases unmatched to any gene: 8. The germline V gene encodes CDR1 MNHEY and CDR2 SVGAGI. CDR3 bases: TGTGCCAGCAGATGGACAGGGGTCAGGGATGAGCAGTTCTTC. Translation: CASRWTGVRDEQFF.

The chain uses TRBV6-2 or TRBV6-3 and TRBJ2-5; D unclear. CDR3 length equals 13 residues. V lost 2 bases to trimming and J lost 4 bases, with 8 bases between them. The germline V gene encodes CDR1 MNHEY and CDR2 SVGEGT. CDR3 nucleotide sequence: TGTGCCAGCAGTTACGGTCGGGCAGAGACCCAGTACTTC. Translated, it gives CASSYGRAETQYF.

The chain combines TRBV20-1 with TRBJ2-7, with 9 bases matching TRBD2. The length of the CDR3 is 13 residues. V was pared by 6 bases and J by 3 bases, with 6 bases of the junction left unmatched. CDR1 and CDR2 (germline): DFQATT, SNEGSKA (reference sequence). The CDR3 is CSASSGGYYEQYF. CDR3 coding DNA: TGCAGTGCCAGTAGCGGGGGTTACTACGAGCAGTACTTC.

This clonotype has a count of ten or more. V gene TRBV5-1 combines with J gene TRBJ2-7; maybe TRBD2 (5 bases). V lost 4 bases, J lost 2 bases, and 16 bases lay in between. Germline V gene sequence: CDR1 SGHRS, CDR2 YFSETQ. The CDR3 loop spans 15 amino acids. This chain's CDR3 is CASSPVSDGTYEQYF. The CDR3 DNA reads TGCGCCAGCAGCCCCGTGTCGGACGGGACCTACGAGCAGTACTTC. The full variable domain, its missing parts supplied by reference TRBV5-1 and TRBJ2-7, is KAGVTQTPRYLIKTRGQQVTLSCSPISGHRSVSWYQQTPGQGLQFLFEYFSETQRNKGNFPGRFSGRQFSNSRSEMNVSTLELGDSALYLCASSPVSDGTYEQYFGPGTRLTVT.

This clonotype was counted many times. V gene TRBV7-9 combines with J gene TRBJ1-2; D unresolved. This CDR3 has 12 residues. V was clipped by 0 bases and J by 1 base, with 0 bases between them. The V gene's germline CDR1 is SEHNR and CDR2 FQNEAQ (reference sequence). In nucleotides, the CDR3 is TGTGCCAGCAGCTTAGCTAACTATGGCTACACCTTC. As protein: CASSLANYGYTF.

V gene TRBV12-3 or TRBV12-4 combines with J gene TRBJ2-5; a possible D gene is TRBD1 (6 bases). The CDR3 loop spans 13 amino acids. V was pared by 7 bases and J by 5 bases, with 14 bases between. CDR3 in DNA: TGTGCCAGCATCCTGGGGGCGTCGGAGACCCAGTACTTC. Amino acid sequence: CASILGASETQYF.

CDR3 sequence: CASSRHGLGRATGELFF. The CDR3 bases are TGTGCCAGCAGCCGTCATGGGTTGGGACGGGCCACCGGGGAGCTGTTTTTT. The genes are TRBV7-9 and TRBJ2-2, with D perhaps given as TRBD1 or TRBD2 (5 bases each). This CDR3 comprises 17 residues. The V end was cut by 5 bases, the J end by 4 bases, with 20 bases between. CDR1 is SEHNR and CDR2 is FQNEAQ in the germline V gene (reference sequence).

This clonotype has a count of ten or more. The chain links TRBV6-6 to TRBJ1-5, with a weak D call TRBD1 (5 bases). The V end lost 7 bases, the J end lost 7 bases, and 14 bases lay between the germline ends. The germline V gene encodes CDR1 MNHNY and CDR2 SVGAGI (reference sequence). The CDR3 length is 13 residues. CDR3 in DNA: TGTGCCAGCAATAGCGGGGCTTGGCAGCCCCAGCATTTT. Its protein product is CASNSGAWQPQHF.

This clonotype showed up just a few times. This chain connects TRBV27 to TRBJ1-1, with D possibly being TRBD1 (5 bases). The CDR3 is 15 amino acids. CDR1 and CDR2 from the germline V gene are MNHEY and SMNVEV (reference sequence). Trimming stripped 6 bases from V and 1 base from J, with 15 bases between. The CDR3: CASSSSSGRNTEAFF. CDR3 bases: TGTGCCAGCAGCTCCAGCTCAGGGAGGAACACTGAAGCTTTCTTT.

This chain connects TRBV9 to TRBJ1-1; D call uncertain. CDR1 and CDR2 from the germline V gene are SGDLS and YYNGEE. The CDR3 extends over 14 amino acids. Trimming removed 5 bases from V and 1 base from J, with 12 bases in between. CDR3 region: CASSWSEANTEAFF. The CDR3 DNA reads as TGTGCCAGCAGTTGGTCGGAGGCGAACACTGAAGCTTTCTTT.